This T cell receptor (beta chain) emerged from a study of human T cells and chemical hapten exposure. This CDR3 has 20 residues. Losses at the gene ends were 3 bases for V and 7 bases for J; bases not matched to a gene: 19. The sample's time point: patch test 3, about 24 weeks after DPC sensitization. The treatment is: therapeutic diphenylcyclopropenone sensitization with weekly scalp DPC. TCRdb reanalysed the RACE reads using MiXCR and keeps one entry per CDR3 protein. The table records tens of thousands of distinct CDR3 sequences, roughly 13% of them present only once. This clonotype was detected ten times or more.

The input for sequencing was whole blood, taken in connection with sensitization to the hapten diphenylcyclopropenone (DPC). The chain is built from TRBV12-3 or TRBV12-4 and TRBJ2-1, with 12 bases that match TRBD2. The origin of this receptor is a woman aged 45-65 years with alopecia areata. Some clones in this sample may be carry-over from other donors' samples. CDR3 DNA sequence: TGTGCCAGCAGTTTTCAATCCCTAGCGGGAGGGCCGGCAGCGGGAAATGAGCAGTTCTTC. It encodes CASSFQSLAGGPAAGNEQFF.